The source of this TCR beta chain is a study of patients and donors after allogeneic stem cell transplantation (dated by TCRdb to 2018 to 2021). Via the germline V gene (reference sequence), CDR1 is SEHNR and CDR2 FQNEAQ. The CDR3 measures 16 amino acids from cysteine to phenylalanine. Left in the record is the CDR3 DNA by itself, 48 bases read in frame from the first base. Germline trimming amounts to 1 base on V and 9 bases on J, with 9 as the count of junction bases outside the gene matches. Only a few counts were recorded for this clonotype. This receptor's antigen is unknown. Base-call qualities are not available, and no considerably larger clone is one nucleotide away. To prepare the library, RT-PCR was applied. Instrument on record: NextSeq 550. The public reads were run again by TCRdb, first through fastp at Q25 and then through MiXCR, and only productive beta chains were kept. Records with the same CDR3 protein are collapsed into one entry carrying the most frequent genes and DNA. Here the sample has about a million distinct CDR3 sequences; more than 15% occur a single time. Around 6% of the sample is held by the ten biggest clonotypes.

This sequence was found in a human donor who was either an allogeneic HSCT recipient or a stem cell or donor lymphocyte infusion donor (not recorded which). It is not recorded whose cells these are; they may come from a transplant donor. The sample consisted of blood, either unsorted or a sorted T cell fraction (not recorded which). The rearrangement combines TRBV7-9 with TRBJ2-1, and TRBD2 matches 10 of the central bases. In nucleotides, the sequence is TGTGCCAGCAGCTTAGAAAGTCTAGCGGGAGCAGTTGAGCAGTTCTTC. Translated, it gives CASSLESLAGAVEQFF.